The 9 T cell receptor beta chains below all came from one sample that was sequenced in a study of CXCR3-negative and CXCR3-positive naive CD8 T cells (dated by TCRdb to the late 2010s). Findings and caveats that apply to the study as a whole: TRB CDR3s from CXCR3-positive naive cells showed higher hydrophobicity (lower Kidera factor 4), lower energy, and higher strength and volume indices than CXCR3-negative naive cells.

What these receptors recognize is not known. The sequencing machine was a NextSeq 550. The Human TCR Profiling Kit (MiLaboratory) was used to make UMI-labeled 5' RACE TRB cDNA libraries. The reads went through TCRdb reprocessing, and each CDR3 protein sequence gets one entry with no DNA. The table for this sample shows some 150,000 distinct CDR3 sequences. The ten largest clones take up over 0.35% of the sample. Sequencing input: naive CXCR3+ CD8+ T cells from blood. Reading the label with the study, this specimen's cell subset or site is: CD45RO-CCR7+CD27+CD95- naive CD8+ T cells expressing CXCR3 (TNR3+). All receptors come from a human donor in good health. Some clones in this sample may be carry-over from other donors' samples.

V gene TRBV3-1 combines with J gene TRBJ2-7; TCRdb lists TRBD1, though no DNA is available to test this call. Germline V gene sequence: CDR1 LGHDT, CDR2 YNNKEL (reference sequence). The CDR3 is made up of 14 amino acids. The CDR3 sequence is CASSRGHLSYEQYF.

The chain's CDR3 is CSVAQGAVEAFF. The genes are TRBV29-1 and TRBJ1-1; there is no DNA to check the TCRdb D call of TRBD1. The CDR3 totals 12 residues. CDR1 and CDR2 (germline): SQVTM, ANQGSEA. The full variable domain, completed using reference TRBV29-1 and TRBJ1-1, is SAVISQKPSRDICQRGTSLTIQCQVDSQVTMMFWYRQQPGQSLTLIATANQGSEATYESGFVIDKFPISRPNLTFSTLTVSNMSPEDSSIYLCSVAQGAVEAFFGQGTRLTVV.

The chain combines TRBV7-9 with TRBJ2-5. The length of the CDR3 is 14 residues. In germline, CDR1 is SEHNR, CDR2 FQNEAQ (reference sequence). The CDR3 loop reads CASSLAGFQETQYF.

This chain uses TRBV2 with TRBJ1-1; TCRdb picks TRBD1, but there is no DNA to check that call. The CDR3 sequence is 12 residues long. The germline V gene encodes CDR1 SNHLY and CDR2 FYNNEI. This chain's CDR3 is CASSGGQVEAFF. Together with reference TRBV2 and TRBJ1-1, the CDR3 gives the full variable domain: EPEVTQTPSHQVTQMGQEVILRCVPISNHLYFYWYRQILGQKVEFLVSFYNNEISEKSEIFDDQFSVERPDGSNFTLKIRSTKLEDSAMYFCASSGGQVEAFFGQGTRLTVV.

The CDR3 loop reads CASSFDSGSGWTQYF. This sequence joins TRBV5-5 and TRBJ2-5; TCRdb picks TRBD2, but there is no DNA to check that call. Germline assignment: CDR1 SGHKS and CDR2 YYEKEE (reference sequence). This CDR3 is built from 15 residues. The variable domain in full, completed from reference TRBV5-5 and TRBJ2-5, reads DAGVTQSPTHLIKTRGQQVTLRCSPISGHKSVSWYQQVLGQGPQFIFQYYEKEERGRGNFPDRFSARQFPNYSSELNVNALLLGDSALYLCASSFDSGSGWTQYFGPGTRLLVL.

This chain connects TRBV5-4 to TRBJ2-1; TCRdb's D call of TRBD1 is untestable without DNA. The CDR3 extends over 14 amino acids. Germline V gives CDR1 SGHNT, CDR2 YYREEE (reference sequence). This chain's CDR3 is CASSPGQAPDEQFF.

This chain uses TRBV4-3 with TRBJ2-7. This CDR3 is built from 14 residues. CDR1 is LGHNA and CDR2 is YSLEER in the germline V gene. The CDR3 loop is CASSQASGAYEQYF.

The CDR3 is CASSLTPTGTEKLFF. The J gene is TRBJ1-4, the V gene TRBV28; the D gene TCRdb calls, TRBD1, cannot be checked with no DNA. From germline, CDR1 is MDHEN and CDR2 SYDVKM. The CDR3 totals 15 residues.

This chain connects TRBV4-2 to TRBJ2-3. CDR3 size: 15 residues. The germline V gene encodes CDR1 LGHNA and CDR2 YNFKEQ. CDR3 amino acids: CASSQDGGGADTQYF.